This passage covers 8 T cell receptor beta chains from one sample sequenced in a study of shared T cell receptors in the human thymus. TCRdb's table, derived via immunoSEQ multiplex PCR, lists solely in-frame clones and lacks some. The data hold hundreds of thousands of clones, with roughly 90% observed a single time. A further study also used this sample, focusing on human thymus T cells.

The sample consisted of thymocytes. The receptors here all came from a boy under three years old with a congenital heart defect.

This clone is a singleton in its sample. This sequence joins TRBV9 and TRBJ2-7; 7 bases line up with TRBD1. This CDR3 has 15 amino acids. Per germline, CDR1 SGDLS and CDR2 YYNGEE. Germline trimming cut 3 bases from V and 5 bases from J; bases unmatched to any gene: 11. The CDR3 DNA sequence: TGTGCCAGCAGCGCCAGACAGGGTCGGGCTGACGAGCAGTACTTC. It is translated as CASSARQGRADEQYF.

The V gene is TRBV5-4, the J gene TRBJ2-3, with 7 bases identical to TRBD2. V lost 3 bases to trimming and J lost 0 bases; unmatched junction nucleotides: 10. The germline CDR1 and CDR2 sequences are SGHNT and YYREEE (reference sequence). The CDR3 is made up of 17 amino acids. The CDR3 bases are TGTGCCAGCAGCTGGGGGGGTCGGCGTACTAGCACAGATACGCAGTATTTT. Protein: CASSWGGRRTSTDTQYF.

The V gene is TRBV7-4, the J gene TRBJ1-1, with TRBD1 as a possible D gene (5 bases). CDR3 length: 14 residues. In germline, CDR1 is SGHVT, CDR2 SQSDAQ. The V gene lost 0 bases and the J gene lost 1 base, with 6 bases spanning the gap. The CDR3, as DNA: TGTGCCAGCAGCTTAGCAGGGGAGAACACTGAAGCTTTCTTT. Its protein is CASSLAGENTEAFF.

In nucleotides, the CDR3 is TGTGCCAGCAGCCCCGGGGGGAGAAGCACCGGGGAGCTGTTTTTT. Translating gives CASSPGGRSTGELFF. The chain employs TRBV9 and TRBJ2-2; 7 bases are shared with TRBD2. Per the germline V gene, CDR1 is SGDLS and CDR2 is YYNGEE. The CDR3 is 15 residues long. The V gene end was trimmed by 4 bases and the J gene end by 4 bases; junction bases not matched to a gene: 7.

This rearrangement joins TRBV5-6 to TRBJ2-7; 8 bases are a match to TRBD1. Trimming cost V 4 bases and J 7 bases; bases outside gene matches: 10. This CDR3 contains 14 residues. CDR1 SGHDT and CDR2 YYEEEE come from the germline V gene. The CDR3: CASSLGQGIKEQYF. Here the CDR3 DNA reads TGTGCCAGCAGCCTCGGACAGGGAATAAAGGAGCAGTACTTC.

The CDR3 region is CASSDPTSGVYNEQFF. CDR3 DNA sequence: TGTGCCAGCAGTGATCCGACTAGCGGAGTCTACAATGAGCAGTTCTTC. This chain joins TRBV25-1 and TRBJ2-1, with 9 bases aligning to TRBD2. CDR1 MGHDK and CDR2 SYGVNS come from the germline V gene. CDR3 length equals 16 residues. J lost 3 bases, V lost 3 bases, and 6 bases had no gene match.

The genes are TRBV28 and TRBJ1-2; a possible D gene is TRBD1 (5 bases). Trimming shortened V by 0 bases and J by 8 bases, and 10 bases separated the two germline ends. The CDR3 is made up of 13 amino acids. CDR1 and CDR2 (germline): MDHEN, SYDVKM. The CDR3 coding sequence is TGTGCCAGCAGTTTATGTACGGGGGAGGGCTACACCTTC. It encodes CASSLCTGEGYTF.

V and J are TRBV11-3 and TRBJ2-2; TRBD2 matches at 8 bases. Trimming took 1 base from V and 5 from J; bases not matched to a gene: 12. The CDR3 length is 18 residues. Per germline, CDR1 SGHNT and CDR2 YENEEA. The CDR3 DNA sequence: TGTGCCAGCAGCTTAGCGATCCCAGCGGGAGTAGGAACCGGGGAGCTGTTTTTT. This encodes CASSLAIPAGVGTGELFF.